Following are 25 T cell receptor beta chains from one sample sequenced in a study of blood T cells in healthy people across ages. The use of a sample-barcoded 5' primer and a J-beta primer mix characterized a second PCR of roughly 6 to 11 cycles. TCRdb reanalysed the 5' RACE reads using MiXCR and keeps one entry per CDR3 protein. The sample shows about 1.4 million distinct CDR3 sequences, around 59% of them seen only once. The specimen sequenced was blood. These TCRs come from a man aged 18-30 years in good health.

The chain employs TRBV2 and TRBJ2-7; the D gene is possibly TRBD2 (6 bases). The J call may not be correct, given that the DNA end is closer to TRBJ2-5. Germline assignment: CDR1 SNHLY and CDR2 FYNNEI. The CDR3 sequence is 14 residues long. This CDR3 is CASSDPGRQETQYF. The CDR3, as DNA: TGTGCCAGCAGTGATCCGGGGAGGCAAGAGACCCAGTACTTC.

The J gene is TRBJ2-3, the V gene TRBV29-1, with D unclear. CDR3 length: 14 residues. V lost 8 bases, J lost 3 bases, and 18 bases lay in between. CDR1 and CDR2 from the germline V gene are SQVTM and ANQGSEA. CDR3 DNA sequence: TGCAGCCCTTCGGTAGCAGGTAGAACAGATACGCAGTATTTT. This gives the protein CSPSVAGRTDTQYF.

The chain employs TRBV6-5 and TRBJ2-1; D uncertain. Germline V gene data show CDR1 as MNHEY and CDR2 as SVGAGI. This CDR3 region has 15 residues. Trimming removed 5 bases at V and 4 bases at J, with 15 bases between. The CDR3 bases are TGTGCCAGCAGTACGACTGGCCCCGGGTACAATGAGCAGTTCTTC. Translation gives CASSTTGPGYNEQFF.

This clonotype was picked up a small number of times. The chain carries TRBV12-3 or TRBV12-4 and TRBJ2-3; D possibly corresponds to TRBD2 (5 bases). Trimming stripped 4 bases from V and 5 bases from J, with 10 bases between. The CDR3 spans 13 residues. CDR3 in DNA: TGTGCCAGCAGTTACCCCGGAGGAGATACGCAGTATTTT. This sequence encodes CASSYPGGDTQYF.

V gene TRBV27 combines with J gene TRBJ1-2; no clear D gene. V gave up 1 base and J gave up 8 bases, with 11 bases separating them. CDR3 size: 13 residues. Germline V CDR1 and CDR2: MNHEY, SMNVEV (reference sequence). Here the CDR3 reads CASSLYSTAGYTF. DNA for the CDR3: TGTGCCAGCAGTTTATATTCCACGGCGGGCTACACCTTC.

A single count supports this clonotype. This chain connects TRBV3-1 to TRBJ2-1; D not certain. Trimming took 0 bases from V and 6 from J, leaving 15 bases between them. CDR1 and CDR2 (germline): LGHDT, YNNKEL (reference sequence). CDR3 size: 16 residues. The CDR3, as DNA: TGTGCCAGCAGCCAAGATTCCGGGCGGCCCTCCAATGAGCAGTTCTTC. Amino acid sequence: CASSQDSGRPSNEQFF.

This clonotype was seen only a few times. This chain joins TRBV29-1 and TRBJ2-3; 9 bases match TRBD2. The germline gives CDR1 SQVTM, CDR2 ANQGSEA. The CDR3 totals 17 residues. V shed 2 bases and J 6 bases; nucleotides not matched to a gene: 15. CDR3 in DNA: TGCAGCGTTGAACTGGGGCTAGCGGGGCGGTCAGTGGATACGCAGTATTTT. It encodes CSVELGLAGRSVDTQYF.

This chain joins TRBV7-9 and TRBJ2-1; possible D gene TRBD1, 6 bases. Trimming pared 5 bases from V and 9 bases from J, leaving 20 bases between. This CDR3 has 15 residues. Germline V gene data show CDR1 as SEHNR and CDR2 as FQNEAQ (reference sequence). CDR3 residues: CASSPYEGVRGEQFF. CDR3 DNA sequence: TGTGCCAGCAGCCCCTACGAGGGGGTTAGGGGTGAGCAGTTCTTC.

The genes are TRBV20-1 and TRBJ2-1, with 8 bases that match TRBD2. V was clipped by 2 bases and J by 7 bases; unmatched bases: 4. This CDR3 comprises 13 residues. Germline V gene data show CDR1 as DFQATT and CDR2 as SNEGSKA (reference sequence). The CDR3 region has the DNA TGCAGTGCTAGATTGGGACTAGGAAATGAGCAGTTCTTC. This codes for CSARLGLGNEQFF.

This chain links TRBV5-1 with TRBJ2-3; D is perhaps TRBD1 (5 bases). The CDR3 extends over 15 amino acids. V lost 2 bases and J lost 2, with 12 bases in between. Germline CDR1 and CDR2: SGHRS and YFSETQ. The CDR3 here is CASSFKFGATDTQYF. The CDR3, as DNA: TGCGCCAGCAGCTTCAAATTTGGGGCCACAGATACGCAGTATTTT.

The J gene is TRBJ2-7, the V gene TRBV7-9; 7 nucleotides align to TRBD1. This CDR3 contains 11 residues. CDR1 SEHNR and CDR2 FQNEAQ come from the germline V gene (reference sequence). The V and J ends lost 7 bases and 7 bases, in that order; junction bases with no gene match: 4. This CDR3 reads CASTKDREQYF. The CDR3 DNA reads TGTGCCAGCACCAAGGACAGGGAGCAGTACTTC.

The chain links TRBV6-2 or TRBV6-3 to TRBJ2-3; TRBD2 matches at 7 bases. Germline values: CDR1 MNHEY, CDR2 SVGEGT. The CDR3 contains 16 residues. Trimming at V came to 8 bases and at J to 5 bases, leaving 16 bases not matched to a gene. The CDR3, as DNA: TGTGCCAGCGGACCCTCCGGGAGGCGGATGAAAGATACGCAGTATTTT. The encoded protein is CASGPSGRRMKDTQYF.

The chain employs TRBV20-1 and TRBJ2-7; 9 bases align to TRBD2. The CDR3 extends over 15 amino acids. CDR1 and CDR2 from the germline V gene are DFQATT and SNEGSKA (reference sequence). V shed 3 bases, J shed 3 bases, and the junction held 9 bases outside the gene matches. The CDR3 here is CSASLLAGNFYEQYF. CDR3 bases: TGCAGTGCTAGTCTACTAGCGGGTAACTTCTACGAGCAGTACTTC.

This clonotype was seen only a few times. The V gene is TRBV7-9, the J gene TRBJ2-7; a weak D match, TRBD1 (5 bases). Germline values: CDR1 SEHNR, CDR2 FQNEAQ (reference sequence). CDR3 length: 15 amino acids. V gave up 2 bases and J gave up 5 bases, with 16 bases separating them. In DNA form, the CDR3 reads TGTGCCAGCAGCTTAAGGGGCGGCCTCGTCAACGAGCAGTACTTC. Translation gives CASSLRGGLVNEQYF. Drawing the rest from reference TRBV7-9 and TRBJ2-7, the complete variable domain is DTGVSQNPRHKITKRGQNVTFRCDPISEHNRLYWYRQTLGQGPEFLTYFQNEAQLEKSRLLSDRFSAERPKGSFSTLEIQRTEQGDSAMYLCASSLRGGLVNEQYFGPGTRLTVT.

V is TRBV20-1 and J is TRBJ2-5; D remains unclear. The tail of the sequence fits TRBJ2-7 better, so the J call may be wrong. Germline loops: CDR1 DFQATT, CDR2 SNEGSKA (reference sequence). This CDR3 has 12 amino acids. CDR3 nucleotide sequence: TGCAGTGCTAGACGGTCCGGCAGCGAGCAGTACTTC. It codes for CSARRSGSEQYF.

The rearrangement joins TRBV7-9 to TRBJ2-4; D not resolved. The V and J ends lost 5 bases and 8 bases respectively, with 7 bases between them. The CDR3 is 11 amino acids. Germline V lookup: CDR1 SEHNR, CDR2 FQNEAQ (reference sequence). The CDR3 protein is CASSPKYIQYF. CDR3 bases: TGTGCCAGCAGCCCTAAGTACATTCAGTACTTC.

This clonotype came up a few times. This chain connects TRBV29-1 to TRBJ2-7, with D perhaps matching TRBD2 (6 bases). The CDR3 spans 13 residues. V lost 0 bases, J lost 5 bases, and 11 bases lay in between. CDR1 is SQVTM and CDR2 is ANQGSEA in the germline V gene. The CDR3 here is CSVEDQASDEQYF. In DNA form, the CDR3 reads TGCAGCGTTGAAGACCAGGCTAGCGACGAGCAGTACTTC.

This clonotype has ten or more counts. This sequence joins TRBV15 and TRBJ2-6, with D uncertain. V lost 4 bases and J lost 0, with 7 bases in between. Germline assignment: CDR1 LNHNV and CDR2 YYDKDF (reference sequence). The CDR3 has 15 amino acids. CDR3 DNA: TGTGCCACCAGCACCGAACCCTCTGGGGCCAACGTCCTGACTTTC. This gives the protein CATSTEPSGANVLTF.

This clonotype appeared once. The CDR3 here is CASSYSQLAGVRETQYF. CDR3 in DNA: TGTGCCAGCAGTTACTCACAACTAGCGGGCGTCAGGGAGACCCAGTACTTC. The chain joins TRBV6-5 to TRBJ2-7, with 9 bases identical to TRBD2. TRBJ2-5 explains the end of the DNA better; the J call may be wrong. There are 17 residues in the CDR3. CDR1 is MNHEY, CDR2 SVGAGI, per germline.

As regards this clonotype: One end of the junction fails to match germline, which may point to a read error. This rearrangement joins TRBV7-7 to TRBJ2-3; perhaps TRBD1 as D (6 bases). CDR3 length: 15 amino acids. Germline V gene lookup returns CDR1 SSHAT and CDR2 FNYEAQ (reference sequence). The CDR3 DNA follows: TGTGCTAGCAGCTTCACGGACAGTCGCACAGATACGCAGTATTTT. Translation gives CASSFTDSRTDTQYF.

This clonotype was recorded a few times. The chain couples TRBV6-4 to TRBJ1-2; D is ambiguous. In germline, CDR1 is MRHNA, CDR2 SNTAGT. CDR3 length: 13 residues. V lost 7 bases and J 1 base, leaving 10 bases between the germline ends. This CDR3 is CASKPSDNYGYTF. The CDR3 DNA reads TGTGCCAGCAAACCCAGTGATAACTATGGCTACACCTTC.

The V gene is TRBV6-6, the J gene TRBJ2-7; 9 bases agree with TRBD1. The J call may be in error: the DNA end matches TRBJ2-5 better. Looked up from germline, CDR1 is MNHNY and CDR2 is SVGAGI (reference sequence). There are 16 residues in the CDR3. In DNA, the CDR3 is TGTGCCAGCAGTTACTCCGGGACAGGGTTTGGGGGGACCCAGTACTTC. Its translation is CASSYSGTGFGGTQYF.

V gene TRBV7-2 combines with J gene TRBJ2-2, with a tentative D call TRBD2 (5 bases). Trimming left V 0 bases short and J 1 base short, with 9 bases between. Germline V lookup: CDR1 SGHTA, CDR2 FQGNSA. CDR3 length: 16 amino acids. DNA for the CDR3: TGTGCCAGCAGCTTAGCGCCCAGCGGGAACACCGGGGAGCTGTTTTTT. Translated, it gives CASSLAPSGNTGELFF.

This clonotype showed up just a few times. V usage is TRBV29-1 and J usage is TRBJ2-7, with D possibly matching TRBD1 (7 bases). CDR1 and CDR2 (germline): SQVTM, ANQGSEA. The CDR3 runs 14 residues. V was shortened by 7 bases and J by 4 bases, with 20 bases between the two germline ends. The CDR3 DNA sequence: TGCAGCGCTAGCGAAAGGGACAGATATTACGAGCAGTACTTC. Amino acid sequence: CSASERDRYYEQYF.

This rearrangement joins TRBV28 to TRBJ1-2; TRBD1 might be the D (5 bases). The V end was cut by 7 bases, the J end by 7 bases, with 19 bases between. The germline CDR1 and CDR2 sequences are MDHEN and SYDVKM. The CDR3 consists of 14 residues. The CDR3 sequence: CASTISGRGGGYTF. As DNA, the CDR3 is TGTGCCAGCACCATCTCGGGGCGGGGTGGTGGCTACACCTTC.